These 30 T cell receptor beta chains originate from one sample sequenced in a study of blood T cell repertoires in COVID-19. Sequencing was performed with immunoSEQ multiplex PCR; in TCRdb, only in-frame clones are kept and a portion is missing. The repertoire holds approximately 200,000 clones, with 70% to 90% as singletons. Sequencing was performed on PBMCs or T cells enriched from blood (not recorded which). All receptors derive from a woman in her twenties or thirties who had been exposed to COVID-19.

The CDR3: CASSLATGTPAYEQYF. The CDR3 coding sequence is TGTGCCAGCAGCTTAGCCACCGGGACACCCGCCTACGAGCAGTACTTC. This sequence joins TRBV7-9 and TRBJ2-7; weak D call: TRBD1 (6 bases). In germline, CDR1 is SEHNR, CDR2 FQNEAQ (reference sequence). The length of the CDR3 is 16 residues. The ends were cut back, 0 bases at V and 2 bases at J, with 14 bases in the middle.

The chain has TRBV7-6 and TRBJ1-3, with 7 bases matching TRBD1. The CDR3 spans 18 residues. Germline CDR1 is SGHVS and CDR2 is FNYEAQ. Trimming at V came to 3 bases and at J to 0 bases, leaving 11 bases not matched to a gene. The CDR3 coding sequence is TGTGCCAGCAGCTTCGGGGCCTCAGGGGGTTTCTCTGGAAACACCATATATTTT. Residues: CASSFGASGGFSGNTIYF.

J is TRBJ1-2 and V is TRBV4-1; D remains ambiguous. The CDR3 extends over 15 amino acids. CDR1 is MGHRA and CDR2 is YSYEKL in the germline V gene. V lost 0 bases and J lost 2, with 10 bases in between. The CDR3 reads CASSQDHPGNYGYTF. The CDR3 nucleotides read TGCGCCAGCAGCCAAGATCATCCGGGAAACTATGGCTACACCTTC.

V usage is TRBV11-2 and J usage is TRBJ1-1; no reliable D call. The germline CDR1 and CDR2 sequences are SGHAT and FQNNGV. Trimming removed 10 bases from V and 1 base from J, with 13 bases in between. The CDR3 contains 13 residues. This chain's CDR3 is CATSLEGNTEAFF. In nucleotides, the CDR3 is TGTGCCACCTCCCTGGAGGGGAACACTGAAGCTTTCTTT.

The chain combines TRBV4-2 with TRBJ2-2; 9 bases are shared with TRBD2. The CDR3 sequence is 17 residues long. The germline CDR1 and CDR2 sequences are LGHNA and YNFKEQ. The V gene end was trimmed by 1 base and the J gene end by 4 bases; junction bases not matched to a gene: 7. CDR3 protein: CASSQGIAGGPTGELFF. The CDR3 DNA sequence: TGTGCCAGCAGCCAAGGAATTGCGGGGGGGCCCACCGGGGAGCTGTTTTTT.

This clone has just one count. The V call is TRBV6-1, the J call TRBJ2-1; tentative D call: TRBD2 (6 bases). V was shortened by 6 bases and J by 10 bases, with 13 bases between the two germline ends. CDR1 and CDR2 (germline): MNHNS, SASEGT. The CDR3 spans 12 residues. CDR3 sequence (DNA): TGTGCCAGCAGCCCCGGGGGTAGGGAGCAGTTCTTC. Protein product: CASSPGGREQFF.

The chain is built from TRBV7-3 and TRBJ2-3; D is possibly TRBD2 (6 bases). Germline V CDR1 and CDR2: SGHTA, FQGTGA. Trimming shortened V by 3 bases and J by 6 bases, and 10 bases separated the two germline ends. The length of the CDR3 is 13 residues. The CDR3 region has the DNA TGTGCCAGCAGCTTCGCGAGCGGGGATACGCAGTATTTT. Protein: CASSFASGDTQYF.

V and J are TRBV27 and TRBJ2-1; D may be TRBD2 (5 bases). Germline CDR1 reads MNHEY; CDR2 reads SMNVEV (reference sequence). The CDR3 extends over 14 amino acids. Trimming cost V 5 bases and J 5 bases, with 13 bases left between them. The CDR3 coding sequence is TGTGCCAGCAGTCGTCTCCGGGAAAACAATGAGCAGTTCTTC. Translated: CASSRLRENNEQFF.

The rearrangement uses TRBV5-1 and TRBJ1-6; 8 nucleotides match TRBD1. Unmatched junction bases numbered 7, after V lost 4 bases and J lost 10 bases. The CDR3 spans 14 residues. Germline assignment: CDR1 SGHRS and CDR2 YFSETQ. CDR3 in amino acids: CASSQTGAGSPLHF. In DNA, the CDR3 is TGCGCCAGCAGCCAGACAGGGGCCGGGTCACCCCTCCACTTT.

This clone has only one observation. The rearrangement joins TRBV10-3 to TRBJ1-1; 12 nucleotides match TRBD1. Looked up from germline, CDR1 is ENHRY and CDR2 is SYGVKD. The CDR3 length is 14 residues. The V segment lost 4 bases and the J segment 4 bases; nucleotides outside the gene matches: 1. In DNA form, the CDR3 reads TGTGCCATCAGTGCGGGACAGGGGGCCACTGAAGCTTTCTTT. Translating it yields CAISAGQGATEAFF.

This rearrangement joins TRBV7-9 to TRBJ1-6, with a weak D call TRBD1 (5 bases). CDR1 is SEHNR and CDR2 is FQNEAQ in the germline V gene (reference sequence). V was cut by 0 bases and J by 10 bases, with 13 bases left in between. The CDR3 covers 15 residues. CDR3 in DNA: TGTGCCAGCAGCTTAGCGCCTCAGGGTTTGTCACCCCTCCACTTT. This sequence encodes CASSLAPQGLSPLHF.

J is TRBJ1-6 and V is TRBV11-2; 9 positions agree with TRBD1. The germline gives CDR1 SGHAT, CDR2 FQNNGV. The CDR3 loop spans 17 amino acids. V lost 5 bases, J lost 14 bases, and 19 bases stayed unmatched. CDR3 nucleotide sequence: TGTGCCAGCAGCATCGAAGGTGGGTGGACAGGGGTTCCATCCCTCCACTTT. Its translation: CASSIEGGWTGVPSLHF.

The gene calls are TRBV30 and TRBJ1-3; tentatively, D is TRBD1 (5 bases). The CDR3 is made up of 14 amino acids. The ends were cut back, 5 bases at V and 0 bases at J, with 11 bases in the middle. The germline V gene encodes CDR1 GTSNPN and CDR2 SVGIG (reference sequence). The CDR3 here is CAWGLGGSGNTIYF. CDR3 coding DNA: TGTGCCTGGGGGTTGGGGGGCTCTGGAAACACCATATATTTT.

J is TRBJ2-1 and V is TRBV11-2; 7 bases agree with TRBD1. The CDR3 has 14 amino acids. Germline loops: CDR1 SGHAT, CDR2 FQNNGV. The V segment lost 3 bases and the J segment 6 bases; nucleotides outside the gene matches: 5. As DNA, the CDR3 is TGTGCCAGCAGCTTGGGGGACAGCCTCAATGAGCAGTTCTTC. It yields the protein CASSLGDSLNEQFF.

The rearrangement links TRBV10-3 to TRBJ2-1, with 13 nucleotides matching TRBD2. CDR1 is ENHRY and CDR2 is SYGVKD in the germline V gene. The V gene end was trimmed by 11 bases and the J gene end by 4 bases; junction bases not matched to a gene: 5. CDR3 length: 14 residues. CDR3 in amino acids: CAVLTSGGYNEQFF. The CDR3 bases are TGTGCCGTTTTGACTAGCGGGGGGTACAATGAGCAGTTCTTC.

CDR3 sequence reads: CASSFRGNRGTEAFF. CDR3 in DNA: TGTGCCAGCAGTTTTCGAGGGAACAGGGGTACTGAAGCTTTCTTT. The chain links TRBV27 to TRBJ1-1, with 7 nucleotides matching TRBD1. Germline lookup yields CDR1 MNHEY and CDR2 SMNVEV (reference sequence). The CDR3 runs 15 residues. With V trimmed by 3 bases and J by 5 bases, 9 bases remained unmatched.

V usage is TRBV10-2 and J usage is TRBJ2-7; D is possibly TRBD1 (5 bases). Trimming cost V 4 bases and J 1 base, with 11 bases left between them. CDR3 length: 14 amino acids. Germline CDR1 and CDR2: WSHSY and SAAADI. The DNA of the CDR3 is TGCGCCAGCAGTGGCTCAGGGAAATCCTACGAGCAGTACTTC. It codes for CASSGSGKSYEQYF.

V usage is TRBV5-1 and J usage is TRBJ2-1, with TRBD1 matching over 9 bases. With 4 bases clipped from V and 5 bases from J, the junction kept 10 bases outside the gene matches. In germline, CDR1 is SGHRS, CDR2 YFSETQ. The CDR3 spans 16 residues. CDR3 in amino acids: CASSGPGQGRNNEQFF. DNA of the CDR3: TGCGCCAGCAGCGGACCGGGACAGGGTAGAAACAATGAGCAGTTCTTC.

The CDR3 sequence is CASSVVGGASHNEQFF. The CDR3 nucleotides are TGTGCCAGCAGCGTAGTCGGGGGGGCATCGCACAATGAGCAGTTCTTC. This chain uses TRBV9 with TRBJ2-1, with 8 positions matching TRBD2. This CDR3 has 16 residues. CDR1 and CDR2 from the germline V gene are SGDLS and YYNGEE. With V trimmed by 0 bases and J by 5 bases, 7 bases remained unmatched.

The chain combines TRBV5-1 with TRBJ1-1, with D perhaps matching TRBD1 (6 bases). Germline V gene lookup returns CDR1 SGHRS and CDR2 YFSETQ. Trimming left V 0 bases short and J 4 bases short, with 13 bases between. CDR3 length: 15 amino acids. The CDR3 reads CASSLAGDIGTEAFF. The CDR3 bases are TGCGCCAGCAGCTTGGCAGGGGACATCGGCACTGAAGCTTTCTTT.

The chain combines TRBV5-1 with TRBJ2-7; 11 bases are shared with TRBD1. Losses at the gene ends were 4 bases for V and 6 bases for J; bases not matched to a gene: 6. CDR1 is SGHRS and CDR2 is YFSETQ in the germline V gene. CDR3 length: 14 residues. The CDR3 protein is CASSPGQGEAEQYF. The CDR3 DNA is TGCGCCAGCAGCCCGGGACAGGGGGAGGCCGAGCAGTACTTC.

The chain combines TRBV4-1 with TRBJ2-3; 8 bases line up with TRBD2. This CDR3 is built from 19 residues. The germline gives CDR1 MGHRA, CDR2 YSYEKL. The ends lost 0 bases at V and 1 base at J; junction bases unmatched: 12. The DNA of the CDR3 is TGCGCCAGCAGCCAAGATCGGGCTAACTGGCGGGGGGGCACAGATACGCAGTATTTT. Translating gives CASSQDRANWRGGTDTQYF.

The genes are TRBV28 and TRBJ1-5; D is unclear. This CDR3 has 12 residues. Per the germline V gene, CDR1 is MDHEN and CDR2 is SYDVKM. V lost 2 bases and J 9 bases, leaving 8 bases between the germline ends. Here the CDR3 reads CASSLGPRPQHF. The CDR3 region has the DNA TGTGCCAGCAGTTTAGGGCCAAGGCCCCAGCATTTT. The entire variable domain, with the rest obtained from reference TRBV28 and TRBJ1-5, is as follows: DVKVTQSSRYLVKRTGEKVFLECVQDMDHENMFWYRQDPGLGLRLIYFSYDVKMKEKGDIPEGYSVSREKKERFSLILESASTNQTSMYLCASSLGPRPQHFGDGTRLSIL.

The chain has TRBV5-5 and TRBJ1-1; no firm D call. This CDR3 is built from 15 residues. The germline V gene has CDR1 SGHKS and CDR2 YYEKEE (reference sequence). Deletions cut 4 bases from V and 0 bases from J, with 13 bases between. The CDR3 sequence: CASSLSVVVNTEAFF. CDR3 DNA: TGTGCCAGCAGCCTCTCGGTGGTGGTGAACACTGAAGCTTTCTTT.

This clone was detected a few times. The chain employs TRBV19 and TRBJ1-4; D possibly corresponds to TRBD1 (5 bases). Germline CDR1 LNHDA, CDR2 SQIVND (reference sequence). V shed 6 bases and J shed 3 bases, with 26 bases lying between them. The length of the CDR3 is 19 residues. The CDR3 nucleotides read TGTGCCAGTAGAATGGACACCTGTCATTTAAAGGGGCCTAATGAAAAACTGTTTTTT. Translation gives CASRMDTCHLKGPNEKLFF.

The chain combines TRBV3-1 (or the pseudogene TRBV3-2) with TRBJ1-2; no reliable D call. The germline CDR1 and CDR2 sequences are LGHDT and YNNKEL (reference sequence). The CDR3 extends over 14 amino acids. V was trimmed by 1 base and J by 2 bases, leaving 8 bases between them. The CDR3 DNA reads as TGTGCCAGCAGCCAAGTTAGCCACAACTATGGCTACACCTTC. Its translation is CASSQVSHNYGYTF.

V usage is TRBV6-5 and J usage is TRBJ1-4; possibly TRBD1 for D (6 bases). The CDR3 runs 13 residues. CDR1 MNHEY and CDR2 SVGAGI come from the germline V gene. Trimming pared 6 bases from V and 7 bases from J, leaving 12 bases between. The CDR3 region has the DNA TGTGCCAGCAGCGCAAGAGGGGGTGAAAAACTGTTTTTT. The encoded protein is CASSARGGEKLFF.

This rearrangement joins TRBV11-1 to TRBJ2-3; perhaps TRBD1 as D (5 bases). Trimming took off 0 bases at V and 6 bases at J, with 7 bases between the two ends. The CDR3 is 13 residues long. Germline assignment: CDR1 SGHAT and CDR2 FQDESV (reference sequence). CDR3 DNA: TGTGCCAGCAGCTTAGCAGGGGCGGATACGCAGTATTTT. This sequence encodes CASSLAGADTQYF.

In this sample, this clone turned up a few times. The chain employs TRBV3-1 (or the pseudogene TRBV3-2) and TRBJ1-5, with no clear D. The germline gives CDR1 LGHDT, CDR2 YNNKEL (reference sequence). The CDR3 is 14 amino acids. V gave up 2 bases and J gave up 2 bases, with 7 bases separating them. CDR3 DNA: TGTGCCAGCAGCCAATTGGGAGGCAATCAGCCCCAGCATTTT. Its protein product is CASSQLGGNQPQHF.

The rearrangement joins TRBV19 to TRBJ1-2, with 12 positions matching TRBD1. The germline gives CDR1 LNHDA, CDR2 SQIVND (reference sequence). The CDR3 has 17 amino acids. J gave up 8 bases and V 3 bases, and 13 bases lay outside the gene matches. The CDR3 reads CASSIPGQGAIRRGYTF. The CDR3 region has the DNA TGTGCCAGTAGTATTCCGGGACAGGGGGCTATTCGGCGGGGCTACACCTTC.